Reported below is one TCR beta chain. Its antigen target is currently unknown. No per-base quality is available; no much larger clone lies one base away. The germline V gene encodes CDR1 SEHNR and CDR2 FQNEAQ (reference sequence). Trimming at the junction amounts to 7 bases on V and 8 bases on J, and the germline ends lie 17 bases apart. From the cysteine through the phenylalanine, the CDR3 covers 13 amino acids. The DNA shown is the 39-base CDR3, in frame from base 1. The data belong to a study of T cell repertoires in cytomegalovirus infection (dated by TCRdb to about 2019). Concerning the study at large: Recently identified HLA-C-restricted CMV epitopes, whose presentation resists viral immunomodulation, were targeted by peptide stimulations together with well-studied HLA-B-restricted epitopes. The HLA type of each donor mattered for the analysis, because public TCR beta signatures pointed to carriage of CMV infection along with the matching HLA type. What the authors observed across the whole study: The ex vivo response was dominated by HLA-C-restricted CMV-specific TCR beta clonotypes, which also provided the single most frequent clonotype in two of eight donors. In both this cohort and an independent roughly 330-donor cohort, the cumulative frequency of public TCR beta family members distinguished carriers of CMV infection plus the relevant HLA type.

What the treatment or condition label conveys for this sample: in vitro stimulation with specific CMV peptide epitopes to enrich CMV-specific T cells. Instrument used: Illumina HiSeq 1500. In TCRdb, the public reads were trimmed at Q25 with fastp and aligned with MiXCR, with productive beta chains retained. Each record represents a unique CDR3 protein, reported with the most common genes and DNA among its rows. The sample table shows approximately 1,000,000 distinct CDR3 sequences, and 25% to 40% are seen once. About an eighth of the sample is held by the ten biggest clonotypes. The chain links TRBV7-9 with TRBJ1-2; the D segment could be TRBD1, given 5 matching bases. The sample in question was cultured CD8+ T cells from PBMCs, obtained from culture after CMV antigen stimulation. This TCR derives from a human donor in good health (CMV status not recorded). Some clones in this sample may be carry-over from other donors' samples. DNA sequence: TGTGCCAGCACCCCTCCAGTCCGGGGCGGCTACACCTTC. Its coded protein is CASTPPVRGGYTF.